This TCR beta chain was obtained from a study of blood T cells in healthy people across ages. In germline, CDR1 is SGHTA, CDR2 FQGNSA. CDR3 size: 15 residues. With V trimmed by 1 base and J by 7 bases, 4 bases remained unmatched. The authors ran a second PCR of 7 to 11 cycles using a sample-barcoded 5' primer and a J-beta primer mix. A template-switch adaptor containing 12 random nucleotides labeled each cDNA molecule. One entry per CDR3 protein, called by TCRdb with MiXCR from the 5' RACE reads. The sample consists of roughly 650,000 distinct CDR3 sequences, around 32% of them appearing once. Every sample yielded at least 6.5 million isolated PBMCs. RNA extraction gave at least 5.5 micrograms of total RNA per sample. This clonotype came up once.

The material sequenced was blood. The chain uses TRBV7-2 and TRBJ1-5; 10 bases are shared with TRBD1. The sequence came from an elderly woman in good health. CDR3 in DNA: TGTGCCAGCAGCTTAGGCCGGACAGGGGGACAGCCCCAGCATTTT. This sequence encodes CASSLGRTGGQPQHF.